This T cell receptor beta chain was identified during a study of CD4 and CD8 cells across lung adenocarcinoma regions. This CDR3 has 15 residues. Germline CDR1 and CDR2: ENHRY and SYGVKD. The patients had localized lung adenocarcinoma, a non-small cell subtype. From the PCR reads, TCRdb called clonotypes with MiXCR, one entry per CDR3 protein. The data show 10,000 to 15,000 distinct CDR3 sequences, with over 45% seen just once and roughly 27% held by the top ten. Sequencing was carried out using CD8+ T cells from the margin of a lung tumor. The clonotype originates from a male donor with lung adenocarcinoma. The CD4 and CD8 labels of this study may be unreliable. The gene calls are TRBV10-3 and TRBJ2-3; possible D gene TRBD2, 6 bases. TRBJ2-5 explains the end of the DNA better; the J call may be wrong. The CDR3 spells CAGGTGGRDPDTQYF. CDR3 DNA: TGTGCCGGGGGGACGGGCGGGCGTGACCCAGATACCCAGTACTTC.